These T cell receptor beta chains were read from a single sample in a study of cytomegalovirus exposure and HLA in healthy donors. Clones were sequenced by immunoSEQ multiplex PCR, and TCRdb holds only the in-frame ones, with some missing. The top ten clones hold roughly 1.6% of a sample with 250,000 to 300,000 clones, 85% to 95% of them seen once. Sample: PBMCs. The source of these receptors is a girl under 10 years old in good health and CMV-seronegative. Each CDR3 is given with its conserved first and last residue. D genes are given only for firm matches. The listing skips clone size in some rows; elsewhere it reads once, few, many or a size class.

D,size,V,J,CDR3,DNA
.,once,TRBV30,TRBJ1-2,CAWSVGAAYGYTF,TGTGCCTGGAGTGTGGGGGCAGCCTATGGCTACACCTTC
TRBD1,.,TRBV19,TRBJ2-5,CASSGQGETQYF,TGTGCCAGTAGTGGACAGGGGGAGACCCAGTACTTC
.,.,TRBV7-9,TRBJ1-2,CASIRTGSWGYTF,TGTGCCAGCATCCGAACAGGGTCGTGGGGCTACACCTTC
.,.,TRBV6-5,TRBJ2-7,CAAGLFAYEQYF,TGTGCCGCAGGGCTTTTCGCCTACGAGCAGTACTTC
TRBD2,.,TRBV11-2,TRBJ2-3,CASSLGGGRASTDTQYF,TGTGCCAGCAGCTTAGGAGGCGGGAGGGCAAGCACAGATACGCAGTATTTT
TRBD2,.,TRBV6-5,TRBJ2-5,CASSLTSGLQETQYF,TGTGCCAGCAGTCTCACTAGCGGGTTACAAGAGACCCAGTACTTC
TRBD1,.,TRBV30,TRBJ1-3,CAWSVRTGISGNTIYF,TGTGCCTGGAGTGTACGGACAGGCATCTCTGGAAACACCATATATTTT
.,few,TRBV5-4,TRBJ2-7,CASTHPGSYEQYF,TGTGCCAGCACCCATCCGGGCTCCTACGAGCAGTACTTC
.,few,TRBV7-9,TRBJ2-1,CASSPNTDNEQFF,TGTGCCAGCAGCCCGAATACAGACAATGAGCAGTTCTTC
.,.,TRBV6-5,TRBJ1-4,CASNYSGATNEKLFF,TGTGCCAGCAATTACTCGGGAGCAACTAATGAAAAACTGTTTTTT
.,.,TRBV10-1,TRBJ1-2,CASAGPPNYGYTF,TGCGCCAGCGCGGGACCTCCTAACTATGGCTACACCTTC
TRBD1,.,TRBV9,TRBJ1-4,CASSSRTGYNEKLFF,TGTGCCAGCAGCTCAAGGACAGGGTATAATGAAAAACTGTTTTTT
TRBD2,.,TRBV5-5,TRBJ2-1,CASSSGLAGVYEQFF,TGTGCCAGCAGCTCGGGACTAGCGGGAGTGTATGAGCAGTTCTTC
.,.,TRBV7-8,TRBJ1-5,CASSLAQGQPQHF,TGTGCCAGCAGCTTAGCACAGGGTCAGCCCCAGCATTTT
.,.,TRBV5-6,TRBJ1-5,CASSFLPESQPQHF,TGTGCCAGCAGCTTTCTCCCGGAGAGCCAGCCCCAGCATTTT
.,.,TRBV12-5,TRBJ1-2,CASGLAPGGEGYTF,TGTGCTAGTGGTTTGGCCCCGGGAGGTGAGGGCTACACCTTC
.,.,TRBV7-2,TRBJ1-2,CASSLDPQGLRGYTF,TGTGCCAGCAGCTTAGACCCACAGGGCCTCCGTGGCTACACCTTC
TRBD2,.,TRBV11-2,TRBJ2-7,CASSLGLAGGYEQYF,TGTGCCAGCAGCTTAGGATTAGCGGGAGGGTACGAGCAGTACTTC
TRBD1,few,TRBV19,TRBJ1-1,CASRDQGDTEAFF,TGTGCCAGTAGAGATCAGGGGGACACTGAAGCTTTCTTT
.,once,TRBV6-5,TRBJ2-5,CASSYSRQVSMTQYF,TGTGCCAGCAGTTACTCCCGACAGGTTTCCATGACCCAGTACTTC
.,.,TRBV6-5,TRBJ1-2,CASSPLEGGFGYTF,TGTGCCAGCAGTCCCCTAGAGGGGGGGTTTGGCTACACCTTC
TRBD2,.,TRBV5-4,TRBJ2-1,CASLAGGRAYNEQFF,TGTGCCAGCCTTGCGGGCGGGAGGGCCTACAATGAGCAGTTCTTC
TRBD1,.,TRBV9,TRBJ2-1,CASSTSPGGLDNEQFF,TGTGCCAGCAGCACATCGCCAGGGGGCCTCGACAATGAGCAGTTCTTC
.,.,TRBV19,TRBJ1-5,CASSIESSNQPQHF,TGTGCCAGTAGTATTGAGAGTAGCAATCAGCCCCAGCATTTT
TRBD2,.,TRBV2,TRBJ2-5,CASSYEPGLAKEQYF,TGTGCCAGCAGTTACGAACCGGGACTAGCGAAAGAGCAGTACTTC
.,once,TRBV7-9,TRBJ2-7,CSSSLASAGREQYF,TGTTCCAGCAGCTTAGCATCGGCGGGGAGGGAGCAGTACTTC
TRBD2,.,TRBV7-3,TRBJ2-3,CASSLGASGFTDTQYF,TGTGCCAGCAGCTTAGGGGCTAGCGGCTTCACAGATACGCAGTATTTT
TRBD2,.,TRBV6-1,TRBJ2-1,CASSASGGLYNEQFF,TGTGCCAGCAGCGCTAGCGGGGGGTTGTACAATGAGCAGTTCTTC
TRBD2,.,TRBV29-1,TRBJ2-1,CSGTSGSEDNEQFF,TGCAGCGGGACTAGCGGGAGCGAGGACAATGAGCAGTTCTTC
TRBD1,.,TRBV12-5,TRBJ1-2,CASGLVLRLDRAANYGYTF,TGTGCTAGTGGTTTGGTACTGCGGCTTGACAGGGCTGCTAACTATGGCTACACCTTC
.,.,TRBV27,TRBJ1-4,CASSIQGMGEKLFF,TGTGCCAGCAGCATTCAGGGGATGGGTGAAAAACTGTTTTTT
TRBD1,.,TRBV27,TRBJ1-5,CASSRDSYSNQPQHF,TGTGCCAGCAGCCGGGACAGCTATAGCAATCAGCCCCAGCATTTT
TRBD2,.,TRBV7-2,TRBJ2-2,CASTDNALAGGGGPGELFF,TGTGCCAGCACCGACAACGCACTAGCGGGAGGAGGGGGCCCCGGGGAGCTGTTTTTT
.,.,TRBV10-3,TRBJ2-5,CAISESATRRETQYF,TGTGCCATCAGTGAGTCGGCGACTAGGAGGGAGACCCAGTACTTC
.,.,TRBV14,TRBJ2-1,CASSQFGTRSFF,TGTGCCAGCAGCCAATTCGGGACACGCTCGTTCTTC
.,.,TRBV2,TRBJ2-1,CASTEQGSSSYNEQFF,TGTGCCAGCACCGAACAGGGATCTAGCTCCTACAATGAGCAGTTCTTC
TRBD1,.,TRBV12-5,TRBJ1-4,CASGFMGTGDEKLFF,TGTGCTAGTGGTTTCATGGGGACAGGGGACGAAAAACTGTTTTTT
.,.,TRBV7-8,TRBJ1-5,CASSPGGEQPQHF,TGTGCCAGCAGCCCCGGGGGGGAACAGCCCCAGCATTTT